The 2 T cell receptor beta chains below all came from one sample that was sequenced in a study of PD-1 blockade in classical Hodgkin lymphoma. Measured with immunoSEQ multiplex PCR; TCRdb has only the in-frame clones, and not every one. This table holds fewer than 90,000 clones, over 90% found once. Time point described: newly diagnosed, previously untreated cHL patient sample. Sequencing was carried out using peripheral blood mononuclear cells (PBMCs). These receptors were obtained from a human donor with classical Hodgkin lymphoma.

This chain joins TRBV28 and TRBJ2-7; no clear D. The CDR3 has 15 amino acids. V dropped 6 bases and J dropped 2 bases, with 17 bases sitting between them. The germline CDR1 and CDR2 sequences are MDHEN and SYDVKM. As DNA, the CDR3 is TGTGCCAGCAGAGCACCGGGTTGGCAGACCTACGAGCAGTACTTC. As protein: CASRAPGWQTYEQYF.

CDR3 DNA: TGTGCCTGGGCGGGACAGGGGTTTGAAAAACTGTTTTTT. Translated: CAWAGQGFEKLFF. The rearrangement uses TRBV30 and TRBJ1-4; 10 bases match TRBD1. The CDR3 length is 13 residues. Germline CDR1 is GTSNPN and CDR2 is SVGIG (reference sequence). With V trimmed by 5 bases and J by 7 bases, 4 bases remained unmatched.